This is a list of T cell receptor beta chains from one sample in a study of shared clonotypes between healthy human individuals. The table came from immunoSEQ multiplex PCR; TCRdb's copy has only in-frame clones and leaves some out. The sample contains around 600,000 clones, almost 97% of which appear only once. Sequencing was carried out using naive CD4+ T cells sorted from blood. These receptors were collected from a woman in her twenties or thirties in good health. Both conserved end residues are part of each CDR3. D genes are given only for firm matches. Some rows mark clone size as missing; the rest say once, few, many or name a class of expanded clone.

14	.	TRBV6-1	TRBJ2-7	.	TGTGCCAGCAGTGAGAGGAGTAGACTCTACGAGCAGTACTTC	CASSERSRLYEQYF
15	TRBD1	TRBV6-5	TRBJ2-3	.	TGTGCCAGCAGAGCCGGGACAGGGGGAACAGATACGCAGTATTTT	CASRAGTGGTDTQYF
18	TRBD2	TRBV27	TRBJ2-2	.	TGTGCCAGCAGTACCACGCCTAGCGGGAGGGCCCGGACCGGGGAGCTGTTTTTT	CASSTTPSGRARTGELFF
13	.	TRBV28	TRBJ1-2	.	TGTGCCAGCAGTTCCTCCGGGGGGCTAGGCTACACCTTC	CASSSSGGLGYTF
14	.	TRBV5-1	TRBJ1-3	.	TGCGCCAGCAGCTCACAGGGCTCTGGAAACACCATATATTTT	CASSSQGSGNTIYF
15	.	TRBV18	TRBJ2-6	.	TGTGCCAGCTCACCCGGGGCATCTGGGGCCAACGTCCTGACTTTC	CASSPGASGANVLTF
14	TRBD1	TRBV7-8	TRBJ1-4	.	TGTGCCAGCAGCGACAGGGTTGCGGGCGAAAAACTGTTTTTT	CASSDRVAGEKLFF
12	.	TRBV11-2	TRBJ1-5	.	TGTGCCAGCAGCTCTGGGGTTCAGCCCCAGCATTTT	CASSSGVQPQHF
17	TRBD1	TRBV5-1	TRBJ2-3	.	TGCGCCAGCAGCTTGGCGGGACAGGGGTCCAGCACAGATACGCAGTATTTT	CASSLAGQGSSTDTQYF
16	TRBD2	TRBV19	TRBJ2-6	.	TGTGCCAGTACCCCGACGGGGGGGTCTGGGGCCAACGTCCTGACTTTC	CASTPTGGSGANVLTF
12	.	TRBV6-1	TRBJ2-1	.	TGTGCCAGCGGGAGAGGTACAGATGAGCAGTTCTTC	CASGRGTDEQFF
11	.	TRBV28	TRBJ1-5	.	TGTGCCACCCTTGGAGACCAGCCCCAGCATTTT	CATLGDQPQHF
15	.	TRBV19	TRBJ2-7	.	TGTGCCAGTAGTCTGGGCGGGGGCAGGGGTGCCGAGCAGTACTTC	CASSLGGGRGAEQYF
14	.	TRBV28	TRBJ2-5	once	TGTGCCAGCAGCCGAGGACTGGGCCAAGAGACCCAGTACTTC	CASSRGLGQETQYF
16	TRBD2	TRBV5-6	TRBJ2-5	.	TGTGCCAGCAGCTTTGTAGCGGGAGGGCATCCAGAGACCCAGTACTTC	CASSFVAGGHPETQYF
14	.	TRBV2	TRBJ1-2	.	TGTGCCAGCAGTGTTGAGAGGGGGGCTTATGGCTACACCTTC	CASSVERGAYGYTF
15	.	TRBV28	TRBJ2-7	.	TGTGCCAGCAGTTTATCCGGGAAGCGGGCTTACGAGCAGTACTTC	CASSLSGKRAYEQYF
13	TRBD1	TRBV29-1	TRBJ1-1	.	TGCAGCGTTATCCGACAGGGTGGCACTGAAGCTTTCTTT	CSVIRQGGTEAFF
16	TRBD1	TRBV27	TRBJ1-4	.	TGTGCCAGCAGTTTCCGCCGGACAGGGGCAAGAGAAAAACTGTTTTTT	CASSFRRTGAREKLFF
17	TRBD1	TRBV18	TRBJ2-2	.	TGTGCCAGCTCCCGGACGACAGGGGCCCAAAACACCGGGGAGCTGTTTTTT	CASSRTTGAQNTGELFF
14	.	TRBV5-1	TRBJ1-1	once	TGCGCCAGCAGCTTCCCAGGGGCGAACACTGAAGCTTTCTTT	CASSFPGANTEAFF
14	.	TRBV5-1	TRBJ2-2	.	TGCGCCAGCAGCTTGGGACTAAACACCGGGGAGCTGTTTTTT	CASSLGLNTGELFF
17	TRBD2	TRBV28	TRBJ2-2	.	TGTGCCAGCAGCCTGAAAACAATCCAGCGGGGCACCGGGGAGCTGTTTTTT	CASSLKTIQRGTGELFF
14	.	TRBV6-5	TRBJ1-1	.	TGTGCCAGCAGTTACTGGGAGTCGAACACTGAAGCTTTCTTT	CASSYWESNTEAFF
16	.	TRBV19	TRBJ1-5	.	TGTGCCAGTAGCGGGCCCCGTGGCAGGGGACACCCGGCCCAGCATTTT	CASSGPRGRGHPAQHF
15	.	TRBV30	TRBJ2-7	.	TGTGCCTGGAGTGTAAGGCTCTTACTAGCCGGGGAGCAGTACTTC	CAWSVRLLLAGEQYF
12	.	TRBV28	TRBJ1-2	.	TGTGCCAGCAGCAGGTCGGGGGGTGGCTACACCTTC	CASSRSGGGYTF
15	TRBD1	TRBV5-4	TRBJ1-2	.	TGTGCCAGCAGCTCCCCGGGACAGGCCATCTATGGCTACACCTTC	CASSSPGQAIYGYTF
17	TRBD1	TRBV5-1	TRBJ1-1	.	TGCGCCAGCAGCTGGACCTACGGGACAGGGAATTTTAATGAAGCTTTCTTT	CASSWTYGTGNFNEAFF
12	.	TRBV2	TRBJ2-1	.	TGTGCCAGCGAAAAGGGGCCCTCAGAGCAGTTCTTC	CASEKGPSEQFF
12	.	TRBV6-1	TRBJ2-4	.	TGTGCCAGCAGGACATGGGAAAACATTCAGTACTTC	CASRTWENIQYF
13	.	TRBV5-4	TRBJ1-2	.	TGTGCCAGCAGCTTGGCTAGGGCTCAGGACTACACCTTC	CASSLARAQDYTF
15	.	TRBV28	TRBJ1-4	.	TGTGCCAGCAGTTTTCGGAGAGCAACTAATGAAAAACTGTTTTTT	CASSFRRATNEKLFF
15	.	TRBV28	TRBJ1-3	once	TGTGCCAGCAGCCCAGGACAACTCTCTGGAAACACCATATATTTT	CASSPGQLSGNTIYF
13	TRBD1	TRBV5-4	TRBJ1-1	.	TGTGCCAGCAGTTTAGGACAGGCCTTTGAAGCTTTCTTT	CASSLGQAFEAFF
13	TRBD1	TRBV6-4	TRBJ2-7	once	TGTGCCAGCCCCCGGACAGGGTTTGACGAGCAGTACTTC	CASPRTGFDEQYF
13	.	TRBV9	TRBJ1-1	.	TGTGCCAGCAGCACCCACGAAAACACTGAAGCTTTCTTT	CASSTHENTEAFF
18	TRBD1	TRBV29-1	TRBJ1-2	.	TGCAGCGTTAAATGGGGACAGGGGGCGCCCCCCCAAGGCTATGGCTACACCTTC	CSVKWGQGAPPQGYGYTF
15	TRBD2	TRBV5-4	TRBJ2-5	once	TGTGCCAGCAGCTTGGCGGGTAGCGGGGGGGAGACCCAGTACTTC	CASSLAGSGGETQYF
15	TRBD1	TRBV9	TRBJ1-1	.	TGTGCCAGCAGCTCAAAACAGGGGGCGTACACTGAAGCTTTCTTT	CASSSKQGAYTEAFF
12	TRBD2	TRBV10-3	TRBJ2-3	.	TGTGCCAGCGACGGGGGGGAAGACACGCAGTATTTT	CASDGGEDTQYF
15	TRBD1	TRBV5-1	TRBJ1-4	.	TGCGCCAGCAGCGGGCTGGAGGCAGGGGGAGAAAAACTGTTTTTT	CASSGLEAGGEKLFF
16	TRBD1	TRBV10-2	TRBJ1-5	.	TGCGCCAGCAGTGAACGACAGGGGGCTGGTAATCAGCCCCAGCATTTT	CASSERQGAGNQPQHF
14	.	TRBV19	TRBJ1-5	once	TGTGCCAGCGCGCCTCGGGGGTTCGGTCAGCCCCAGCATTTT	CASAPRGFGQPQHF
11	.	TRBV20-1	TRBJ1-1	.	TGCAGTGCCAACAGGGAAACTGAAGCTTTCTTT	CSANRETEAFF
15	.	TRBV6-1	TRBJ2-5	.	TGTGCCAGCAGCAGACTACAGGGCCCTCAAGAGACCCAGTACTTC	CASSRLQGPQETQYF
15	.	TRBV15	TRBJ2-3	.	TGTGCCACCAGCAGCCGGGCAGGGAGCACAGATACGCAGTATTTT	CATSSRAGSTDTQYF
15	TRBD1	TRBV7-2	TRBJ2-7	.	TGTGCCAGCAGCTTAGTGAGGCAGGGGGTCGACGAGCAGTACTTC	CASSLVRQGVDEQYF
14	.	TRBV5-1	TRBJ2-7	once	TGCGCCAGCAGCTTGGCCGCACTCTCCTACGAGCAGTACTTC	CASSLAALSYEQYF
16	TRBD2	TRBV19	TRBJ2-1	.	TGTGCCAGCAGAAGAGTAGCGGGCGTCGCCCACAATGAGCAGTTCTTC	CASRRVAGVAHNEQFF
16	.	TRBV10-2	TRBJ2-1	.	TGCGCCAGCAGGCCTTCCGGCCTAGACCCATACAATGAGCAGTTCTTC	CASRPSGLDPYNEQFF
14	TRBD1	TRBV5-4	TRBJ1-4	.	TGTGCCAGCAGCAAAACAGGGGCGCGGGAAAAACTGTTTTTT	CASSKTGAREKLFF
17	TRBD2	TRBV19	TRBJ2-7	.	TGTGCCAGTAGTCCAACCCGAGGGAGCGGGACCTCCTACGAGCAGTACTTC	CASSPTRGSGTSYEQYF